This entry lists 3 T cell receptor beta chains sequenced from one sample in a study of regulatory T cells in long-lasting Graves disease. Documented time point: newly diagnosed GD, antithyroid drugs for less than 3 months. PBMCs were the source of the RNA used for TCR sequencing. Arm-PCR of CDR3 regions and iRepertoire HTBI primers were the basis on which TCR beta libraries were built. Using its own MiXCR run on the multiplex PCR reads, TCRdb lists one record per CDR3 protein. The sample shows about 620,000 distinct CDR3 sequences, roughly 16% of them seen only once. The same specimen was also included in a second study, on T cells in Graves' hyperthyroidism and ophthalmopathy.

The sequencing here drew on peripheral blood mononuclear cells (PBMCs), taken at new diagnosis, from a patient treated with antithyroid drugs. The origin of the receptors is a woman younger than 45 with Graves disease.

This clonotype occurred many times. The genes are TRBV5-5 and TRBJ2-1; the D is unclear. Germline V CDR1 and CDR2: SGHKS, YYEKEE (reference sequence). Trimming took off 6 bases at V and 7 bases at J, with 8 bases between the two ends. The CDR3 loop spans 11 amino acids. This CDR3 is CASKVGNEQFF. The CDR3 nucleotides read TGTGCCAGCAAGGTAGGGAATGAGCAGTTCTTC.

The rearrangement joins TRBV28 to TRBJ1-4, with no clear D. The CDR3 runs 16 residues. The V gene's germline CDR1 is MDHEN and CDR2 SYDVKM. Trimming removed 5 bases from V and 4 bases from J, with 17 bases in between. The CDR3 sequence is CASSLKYRGGNEKLFF. CDR3 bases: TGTGCCAGCAGTCTAAAGTATCGGGGAGGTAATGAAAAACTGTTTTTT.

With respect to this clonotype: Just one base apart from a much larger clone, this may be a read error. The chain has TRBV24-1 and TRBJ2-3; 7 positions agree with TRBD2. With 6 bases clipped from V and 0 bases from J, the junction kept 5 bases outside the gene matches. Germline V gives CDR1 KGHDR, CDR2 SFDVKD. CDR3 length: 15 residues. The CDR3 bases are TGTGCCACCAGTCGACGGGGGGTTAGCACAGATACGCAGTATTTT. This translates into CATSRRGVSTDTQYF.